The rows below give T cell receptor beta chains drawn from one sample of a study of cytomegalovirus exposure and HLA in healthy donors. Some clones are missing from TCRdb's copy, which holds only in-frame ones; the method was immunoSEQ multiplex PCR. The sample carries some 250,000 clones, around 90% recorded once. The sample consisted of PBMCs. These receptors originate from a woman aged 18-29 years in good health and CMV-seronegative. Each CDR3 is given without its conserved first and last residue. The order of the fields is D gene, V gene, J gene, CDR3 length, CDR3 protein. D genes are given only for firm matches.

-	TRBV28	TRBJ1-6	12	ASSFHRVESPLH
-	TRBV4-1	TRBJ2-1	12	ASSQDRSPNEQF
TRBD1	TRBV6-5	TRBJ1-5	11	ASSLTGHQPQH
TRBD1	TRBV18	TRBJ1-4	13	ASSPPGQRNEKLF
-	TRBV6-5	TRBJ1-6	13	ASSSPSSYNSPLH
TRBD1	TRBV19	TRBJ1-6	13	ASSIWDRDCSPLH
TRBD1	TRBV2	TRBJ1-5	14	ASSWGTGERNQPQH
-	TRBV30	TRBJ2-7	11	ALQSASFYEQY
TRBD2	TRBV28	TRBJ2-1	13	ASSLLAGGLIEQF
TRBD2	TRBV7-2	TRBJ2-7	15	ASSLGGGMAVAREQY
-	TRBV1	TRBJ1-5	16	TSSQDSGPGTVNQPQH
-	TRBV6-1	TRBJ2-7	12	ASSTSPGVGEQY
TRBD2	TRBV10-3	TRBJ2-1	14	AISDRRGSSYNEQF
-	TRBV7-2	TRBJ2-1	13	ASSTTGPSYNEQF
TRBD1	TRBV27	TRBJ2-5	13	ASSLWTGQQETQY
-	TRBV6-1	TRBJ1-2	11	ASSENRARGYT
TRBD2	TRBV30	TRBJ2-7	12	AWSIGTSGYEQY
-	TRBV7-2	TRBJ1-3	14	ASSPQTPLSGNTIY
-	TRBV28	TRBJ2-1	11	ASSLAGGIEQF
TRBD1	TRBV6-1	TRBJ1-5	13	ASSERDRDNQPQH
TRBD1	TRBV4-1	TRBJ2-5	14	ASSHPRGQVQETQY
-	TRBV9	TRBJ2-1	10	ASSVSYNEQF
-	TRBV7-2	TRBJ2-3	12	ASSLGPRTDTQY
-	TRBV11-2	TRBJ1-3	13	ASSRIQGSGNTIY
-	TRBV6-1	TRBJ1-6	13	ASSDGQTYNSPLH
TRBD1	TRBV6-5	TRBJ1-3	13	ASSYGTANGNTIY
TRBD1	TRBV5-1	TRBJ1-1	13	ASSLGGTGQGEAF
-	TRBV10-3	TRBJ1-6	14	AISVYWYEFHSPLH
-	TRBV5-4	TRBJ2-3	10	ASSSFTDTQY
-	TRBV4-1	TRBJ1-6	14	ASSQDWAPTNSPLH
-	TRBV19	TRBJ2-1	11	ASNAFTSREQF
TRBD1	TRBV6-5	TRBJ2-1	13	ASSNGQGSYNEQF
TRBD1	TRBV7-6	TRBJ1-3	12	ASSLRGPGNTIY
-	TRBV7-9	TRBJ1-4	15	ASSTERQFEVHEKLF
-	TRBV5-6	TRBJ1-3	14	ASSPSVRRRVGTIY
-	TRBV7-6	TRBJ1-1	13	ASSLVVESDTEAF
-	TRBV6-1	TRBJ2-1	13	ASSPGGPPYNEQF
TRBD1	TRBV28	TRBJ1-1	13	ASSLPTGANTEAF
-	TRBV5-1	TRBJ2-3	12	ASSLSLSTDTQY
-	TRBV28	TRBJ1-1	11	ASRLLGGTEAF
-	TRBV28	TRBJ2-3	11	ASSLHTTDTQY
TRBD1	TRBV10-3	TRBJ2-1	11	ASRDSSYNEQF